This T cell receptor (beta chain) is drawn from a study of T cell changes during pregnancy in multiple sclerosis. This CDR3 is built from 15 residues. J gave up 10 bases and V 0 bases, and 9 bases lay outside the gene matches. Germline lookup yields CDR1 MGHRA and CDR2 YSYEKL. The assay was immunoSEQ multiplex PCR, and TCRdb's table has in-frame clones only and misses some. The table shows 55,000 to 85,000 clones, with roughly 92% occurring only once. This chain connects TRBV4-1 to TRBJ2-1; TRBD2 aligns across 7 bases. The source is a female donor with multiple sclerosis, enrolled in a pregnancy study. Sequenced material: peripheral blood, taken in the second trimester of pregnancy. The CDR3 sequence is CASSQDPGRGGEQFF. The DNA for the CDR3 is TGCGCCAGCAGCCAAGATCCAGGACGGGGAGGGGAGCAGTTCTTC.